Listed here are 16 T cell receptor beta chains from one sample, sequenced in a study of cytomegalovirus exposure and HLA in healthy donors. Researchers ran the PCR with 60 Vbeta and 13 Jbeta primers. Clones were read by immunoSEQ multiplex PCR, and TCRdb kept only the in-frame ones, dropping some. The profile shows 110,000 or so clones, roughly 67% of them singletons. Source material: PBMCs. The receptor source for this set is a man younger than 30 in good health and CMV-seropositive.

The J gene is TRBJ2-5, the V gene TRBV18; perhaps TRBD1 as D (5 bases). The CDR3 loop spans 17 amino acids. Germline V gene data show CDR1 as KGHSH and CDR2 as LQKENI. The germline V and J ends were trimmed by 6 bases and 5 bases, with 25 bases remaining between them. The CDR3 loop is CASSTRFGDSKEETQYF. DNA for the CDR3: TGTGCCAGCTCCACGCGGTTTGGCGACAGCAAGGAGGAGACCCAGTACTTC. The whole variable domain, remainder taken from reference TRBV18 and TRBJ2-5, is NAGVMQNPRHLVRRRGQEARLRCSPMKGHSHVYWYRQLPEEGLKFMVYLQKENIIDESGMPKERFSAEFPKEGPSILRIQQVVRGDSAAYFCASSTRFGDSKEETQYFGPGTRLLVL.

This clone was counted once. The V call is TRBV5-4, the J call TRBJ1-2; 12 bases align to TRBD1. The length of the CDR3 is 14 residues. Germline values: CDR1 SGHNT, CDR2 YYREEE (reference sequence). Trimming cost V 4 bases and J 8 bases; bases outside gene matches: 6. The CDR3 reads CASSRDRGLKGYTF. In DNA form, the CDR3 reads TGTGCCAGCAGCCGGGACAGGGGGCTAAAGGGCTACACCTTC.

The gene calls are TRBV5-6 and TRBJ2-2, with a tentative D call TRBD2 (6 bases). The length of the CDR3 is 15 residues. V was pared by 1 base and J by 8 bases, with 15 bases between. Germline assignment: CDR1 SGHDT and CDR2 YYEEEE. The CDR3 sequence: CASSLPPPGVGELFF. The CDR3 DNA reads TGTGCCAGCAGCTTGCCACCCCCGGGGGTGGGGGAGCTGTTTTTT.

The chain joins TRBV6-4 to TRBJ2-3; 7 bases match TRBD1. The CDR3 has 15 amino acids. V gave up 0 bases and J gave up 2 bases; unmatched junction bases: 2. Germline V gives CDR1 MRHNA, CDR2 SNTAGT. As DNA, the CDR3 is TGTGCCAGCAGTGACTCTGGACAGGCCACAGATACGCAGTATTTT. As protein: CASSDSGQATDTQYF.

This clone was detected once. This chain joins TRBV6-1 and TRBJ2-5, with D perhaps matching TRBD1 (6 bases). CDR1 and CDR2 (germline): MNHNS, SASEGT. Trimming removed 4 bases at V and 5 bases at J, with 11 bases between. The length of the CDR3 is 13 residues. CDR3 DNA sequence: TGTGCCAGCAGTGTACAGGGTTGGGAGACCCAGTACTTC. Amino acids: CASSVQGWETQYF.

This clone was picked up a small number of times. Here the CDR3 DNA reads TGTGCCAGCAGTCAGGGGGCGCTCGGAAAACTGTTTTTT. This translates into CASSQGALGKLFF. The chain combines TRBV2 with TRBJ1-4, with TRBD1 matching over 8 bases. CDR1 SNHLY and CDR2 FYNNEI come from the germline V gene. V dropped 5 bases and J dropped 10; count of bases not matched to a gene: 6. This CDR3 contains 13 residues.

V usage is TRBV2 and J usage is TRBJ2-7; 9 positions agree with TRBD1. The CDR3 contains 14 residues. Germline CDR1 SNHLY, CDR2 FYNNEI. V trimming: 4 bases; J trimming: 4 bases; junction bases outside the gene matches: 5. The CDR3 DNA follows: TGTGCCAGCAGTGCACAGGGGGCCTTTTACGAGCAGTACGTC. Translation gives CASSAQGAFYEQYV.

This rearrangement joins TRBV14 to TRBJ1-1; 11 bases are a match to TRBD1. The CDR3 runs to 15 residues. Germline CDR1 is SGHDN and CDR2 is FVKESK. The ends lost 4 bases at V and 10 bases at J; junction bases unmatched: 11. CDR3 coding DNA: TGTGCCAGCAGCCGACCCGGGACAGGGGGTGGGAGAGCTTTCTTT. It yields the protein CASSRPGTGGGRAFF.

This clone has just one count. CDR3 loop: CASSVDRYVNEKLFF. The CDR3 DNA sequence: TGTGCCAGCAGCGTAGACCGCTATGTTAATGAAAAACTGTTTTTT. The genes are TRBV9 and TRBJ1-4, with unresolved D. CDR1 is SGDLS and CDR2 is YYNGEE in the germline V gene. This CDR3 contains 15 residues. Trimming took off 0 bases at V and 4 bases at J, with 10 bases between the two ends.

This clone was observed a single time. The chain combines TRBV6-1 with TRBJ2-7; 11 bases agree with TRBD1. The junction had 1 base not matched to a gene; V was cut back by 6 bases and J by 6 bases. The CDR3 is made up of 12 amino acids. Germline V gene data show CDR1 as MNHNS and CDR2 as SASEGT. The CDR3 is CASRGQGGEQYV. The CDR3 coding sequence is TGTGCCAGCAGGGGACAGGGGGGCGAGCAGTACGTC.

This clone is classed as medium-sized. J is TRBJ2-7 and V is TRBV12-5; 12 bases map to TRBD1. V gave up 4 bases and J gave up 0 bases; unmatched junction bases: 7. Germline V gene data show CDR1 as LGHNT and CDR2 as FRNRAP. The CDR3 contains 17 residues. The CDR3 DNA reads as TGTGCTAGTGGTTCCCGGGACAGGGGGCCTAGCTCCTACGAGCAGTACGTC. The encoded protein is CASGSRDRGPSSYEQYV.

J is TRBJ1-6 and V is TRBV7-3; no reliable D call. The CDR3 runs 12 residues. V was pared by 5 bases and J by 13 bases, with 12 bases between. CDR1 SGHTA and CDR2 FQGTGA come from the germline V gene. As DNA, the CDR3 is TGTGCCAGCAGCCCCGACCGAGGGCCCCTCCACTTT. This codes for CASSPDRGPLHF. Full variable domain (rest looked up from reference TRBV7-3 and TRBJ1-6): GAGVSQTPSNKVTEKGKYVELRCDPISGHTALYWYRQSLGQGPEFLIYFQGTGAADDSGLPNDRFFAVRPEGSVSTLKIQRTERGDSAVYLCASSPDRGPLHFGNGTRLTVT.

In this sample, this clone turned up once. This rearrangement joins TRBV4-1 to TRBJ2-2, with 9 bases matching TRBD1. CDR1 and CDR2 from the germline V gene are MGHRA and YSYEKL. The CDR3 spans 18 residues. V was clipped by 3 bases and J by 5 bases; unmatched bases: 13. CDR3 region: CASSQLPTWTGVTGELFF. In DNA form, the CDR3 reads TGCGCCAGCAGCCAGTTGCCAACTTGGACAGGGGTGACCGGGGAGCTGTTTTTT.

The chain recombines TRBV6-5 with TRBJ1-5; D is unclear. The CDR3 extends over 14 amino acids. Germline V gives CDR1 MNHEY, CDR2 SVGAGI. V dropped 2 bases and J dropped 5 bases, with 10 bases sitting between them. DNA for the CDR3: TGTGCCAGCAGTTACGGCGGGCCGCATCAGCCCCAGCATTTT. It translates to CASSYGGPHQPQHF.

The chain is built from TRBV2 and TRBJ2-5, with 7 bases that match TRBD1. This CDR3 is 12 amino acids long. The germline CDR1 and CDR2 sequences are SNHLY and FYNNEI. Trimming took 6 bases from V and 7 from J; bases not matched to a gene: 5. CDR3 sequence: CASRERTGTQYF. CDR3 coding DNA: TGTGCCAGCAGGGAGAGGACAGGGACCCAGTACTTC.

This clone was counted a few times. This rearrangement joins TRBV28 to TRBJ1-2; weak D call: TRBD1 (5 bases). Germline-derived CDR1 and CDR2 are MDHEN and SYDVKM. Trimming removed 4 bases from V and 3 bases from J, with 15 bases in between. The CDR3 consists of 15 residues. As DNA, the CDR3 is TGTGCCAGCAGTTATGGGGGGGGAGGCGACTATGGCTACACCTTC. Encoded protein: CASSYGGGGDYGYTF.